What follows is one T cell receptor (beta chain) and its context. No antigen is known for it. This sample is drawn from a study of response to subunit inactivated influenza vaccine. This CDR3 spans 17 amino acids. The germline V gene has CDR1 MNHEY and CDR2 SVGAGI. With V trimmed by 4 bases and J by 1 base, 11 bases remained unmatched. Study-level points and caveats: Every seasonal influenza vaccination brings in few new T cells, the authors suggested.

TCRdb reprocessed the RT-PCR reads with MiXCR, giving one entry per CDR3 protein. The sample lists approximately 500,000 distinct CDR3 sequences; 13% were seen once. The gene calls are TRBV6-5 and TRBJ1-1, with 8 bases lining up with TRBD1. The sequences come from PBMCs from blood, collected 40 to 50 days after vaccination. The receptor comes from a man aged 45 to 65 who received an inactivated influenza vaccine. The CDR3 spells CASSSITGGRKNTEAFF. The CDR3, as DNA: TGTGCCAGCAGTTCAATAACAGGGGGTAGGAAGAACACTGAAGCTTTCTTT.